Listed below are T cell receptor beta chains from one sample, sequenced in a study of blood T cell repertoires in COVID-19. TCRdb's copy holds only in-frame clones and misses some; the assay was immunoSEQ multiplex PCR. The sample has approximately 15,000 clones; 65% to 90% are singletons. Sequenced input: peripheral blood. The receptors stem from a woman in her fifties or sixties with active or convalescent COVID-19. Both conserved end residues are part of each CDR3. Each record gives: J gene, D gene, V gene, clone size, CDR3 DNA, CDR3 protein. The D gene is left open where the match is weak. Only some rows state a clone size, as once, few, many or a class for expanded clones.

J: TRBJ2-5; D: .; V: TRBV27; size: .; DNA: TGTGCCAGCAGCCAAAAACTAGGAGGGGAGACCCAGTACTTC; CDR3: CASSQKLGGETQYF
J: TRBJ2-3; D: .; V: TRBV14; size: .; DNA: TGTGCCAGCAGGAGGAGACAGTCCACAGATACGCAGTATTTT; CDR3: CASRRRQSTDTQYF
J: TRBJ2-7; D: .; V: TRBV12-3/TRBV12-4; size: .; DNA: TGTGCCAGCAGTTCGCAGGGCTACGAGCAGTACTTC; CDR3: CASSSQGYEQYF
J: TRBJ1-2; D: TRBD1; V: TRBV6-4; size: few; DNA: TGTGCCAGCAGTGACCTGGGACAGAGATATGGCTACACCTTC; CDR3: CASSDLGQRYGYTF
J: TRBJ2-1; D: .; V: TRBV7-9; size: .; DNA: TGTGCCAGCAGCGCGAGGGGGAGTACCTACAATGAGCAGTTCTTC; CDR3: CASSARGSTYNEQFF
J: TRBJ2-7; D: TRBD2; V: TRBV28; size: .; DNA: TGTGCCAGCAGTTTAGGGACTAGAGTTTCCGAGCAGTACTTC; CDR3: CASSLGTRVSEQYF
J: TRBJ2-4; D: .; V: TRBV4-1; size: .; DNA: TGCGCCAGCAGCCAAGTTCCCAGAGCCAAAAACATTCAGTACTTC; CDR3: CASSQVPRAKNIQYF
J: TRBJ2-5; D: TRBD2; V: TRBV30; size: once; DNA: TGTGCCTGGAGTGTACCTTGGGGCCTAGCGGGGAGCCACGTCTACTTC; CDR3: CAWSVPWGLAGSHVYF
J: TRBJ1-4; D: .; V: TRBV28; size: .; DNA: TGTGCCAGCGCCCGAAAAGGACAGCCGTGGCTGTTTTTT; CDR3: CASARKGQPWLFF
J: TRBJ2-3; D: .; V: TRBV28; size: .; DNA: TGTGCCAGCAGCGGGCAGGGCTTAGATACGCAGTATTTT; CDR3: CASSGQGLDTQYF
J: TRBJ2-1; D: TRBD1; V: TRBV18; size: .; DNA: TGTGCCAGCTCAGAATGGGACAGGGGGTCGAACAATGAGCAGTTCTTC; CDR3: CASSEWDRGSNNEQFF
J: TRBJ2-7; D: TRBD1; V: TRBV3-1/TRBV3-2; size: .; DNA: TGTGCCAGCAGCCAAGGACAGGGGATTTCCTACGAGCAGTACTTC; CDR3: CASSQGQGISYEQYF
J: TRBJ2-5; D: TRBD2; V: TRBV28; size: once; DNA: TGTGCCAGCAGTTTGAGGGGACTACCCGCACAAGAGACCCAGTACTTC; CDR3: CASSLRGLPAQETQYF
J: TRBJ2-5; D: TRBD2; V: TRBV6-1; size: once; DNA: TGTGCCAGCAGTGATTTTTGGTCTAGCGGGGAAGAGACCCAGTACTTC; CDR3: CASSDFWSSGEETQYF
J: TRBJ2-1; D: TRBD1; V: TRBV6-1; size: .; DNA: TGTGCCAGCAGTGAAGTTCATAGACAGGGCTCCTACAATGAGCAGTTCTTC; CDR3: CASSEVHRQGSYNEQFF
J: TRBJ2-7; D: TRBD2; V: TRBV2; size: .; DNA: TGTGCCAGCAGTGTCTCGGGAGGGCTCGCCTACGAGCAGTACTTC; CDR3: CASSVSGGLAYEQYF
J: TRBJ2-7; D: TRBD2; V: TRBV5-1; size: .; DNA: TGCGCCAGCAGCCTATCAACTAGCGGATCCTACGAGCAGTACTTC; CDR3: CASSLSTSGSYEQYF
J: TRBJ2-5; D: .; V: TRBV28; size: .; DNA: TGTGCCAGCAGTTTGGAGGGAGCGGAGACCCAGTACTTC; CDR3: CASSLEGAETQYF
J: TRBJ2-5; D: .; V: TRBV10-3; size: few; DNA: TGTGCCATCAGTGAGTCTATTTCGGACAGCCAAGAGACCCAGTACTTC; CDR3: CAISESISDSQETQYF
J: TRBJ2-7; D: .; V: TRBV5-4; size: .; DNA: TGTGCCAGCACCTTTATAGGACACGGAAGAGTCTACGAGCAGTACTTC; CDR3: CASTFIGHGRVYEQYF
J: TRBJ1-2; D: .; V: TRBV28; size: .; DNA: TGTGCCAGCAGTTTACTACTTACAGGGAACTATGGCTACACCTTC; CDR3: CASSLLLTGNYGYTF
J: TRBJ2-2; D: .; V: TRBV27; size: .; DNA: TGTGCCAGCAGTTTAAACGGAGCGATAATAACCGGGGAGCTGTTTTTT; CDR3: CASSLNGAIITGELFF
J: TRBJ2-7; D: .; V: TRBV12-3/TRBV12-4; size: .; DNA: TGTGCCAGCAGTTCCTCTCCCGTCTACGAGCAGTACTTC; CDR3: CASSSSPVYEQYF
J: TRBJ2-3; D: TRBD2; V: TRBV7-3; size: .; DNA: TGTGCCAGCAGCTTAAACCCGGGACTAGCGAGCACAGATACGCAGTATTTT; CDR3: CASSLNPGLASTDTQYF
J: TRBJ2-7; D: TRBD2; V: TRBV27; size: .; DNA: TGTGCCAGCAGTCCCACCCTCTCGGGGGGGCCCTACGAGCAGTACTTC; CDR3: CASSPTLSGGPYEQYF
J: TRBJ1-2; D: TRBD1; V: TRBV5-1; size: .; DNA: TGCGCCAGCAGCCGCACAGGGGGAACTAACTATGGCTACACCTTC; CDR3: CASSRTGGTNYGYTF
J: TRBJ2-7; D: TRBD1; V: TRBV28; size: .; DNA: TGTGCCAGCACTGTGGGACAGACCTACGAGCAGTACTTC; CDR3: CASTVGQTYEQYF
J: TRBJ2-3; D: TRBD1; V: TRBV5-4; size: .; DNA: TGTGCCAGCAGCTTGGCAGGGGGCGGCACAGATACGCAGTATTTT; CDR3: CASSLAGGGTDTQYF
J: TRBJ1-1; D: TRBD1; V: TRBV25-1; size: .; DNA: TGTGCCAGCAGTGAATATCGGGACAGGGGCTTGGGGAACACTGAAGCTTTCTTT; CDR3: CASSEYRDRGLGNTEAFF
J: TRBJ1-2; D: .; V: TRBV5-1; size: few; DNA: TGCGCCAGCAGCCCCTACGGTGGGGGGGGCCTCGGCTATGGCTACACCTTC; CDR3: CASSPYGGGGLGYGYTF
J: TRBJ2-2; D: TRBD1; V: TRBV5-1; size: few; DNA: TGCGCCAGCAGCTTGTATGCCGGGACAGGGAACACCGGGGAGCTGTTTTTT; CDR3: CASSLYAGTGNTGELFF
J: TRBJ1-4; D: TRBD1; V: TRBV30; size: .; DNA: TGTGCCTGGACAGGACAGGGGCATGAAAAACTGTTTTTT; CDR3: CAWTGQGHEKLFF
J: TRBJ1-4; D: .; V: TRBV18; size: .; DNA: TGTGCCAGCTCACCACAGGGAGAGGCTAATGAAAAACTGTTTTTT; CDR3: CASSPQGEANEKLFF
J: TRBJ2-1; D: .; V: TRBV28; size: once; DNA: TGTGCCAGCAGTTTGGGCGGGAAATACAATGAGCAGTTCTTC; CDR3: CASSLGGKYNEQFF
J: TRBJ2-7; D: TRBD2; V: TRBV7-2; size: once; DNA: TGTGCCAGCAGCTTATTGGCGGGAGGGGCTTACGAGCAGTACTTC; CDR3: CASSLLAGGAYEQYF
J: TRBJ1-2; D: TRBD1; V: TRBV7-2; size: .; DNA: TGTGCCAGCAGCTTGCGGGACAGGGGACCTAACTATGGCTACACCTTC; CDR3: CASSLRDRGPNYGYTF
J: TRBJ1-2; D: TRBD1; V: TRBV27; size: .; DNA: TGTGCCAGCAATCAATCTCCAGGGGGGAACTATGGCTACACCTTC; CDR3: CASNQSPGGNYGYTF
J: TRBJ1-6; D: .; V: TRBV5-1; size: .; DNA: TGCGCCAGCAGCTTGGCGGCAGGGCGGGGGGAGACCCTCCACTTT; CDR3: CASSLAAGRGETLHF
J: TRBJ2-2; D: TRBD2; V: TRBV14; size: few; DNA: TGTGCCAGCAGCCAGAGCGGGAGCCTGGACGCCGGGGAGCTGTTTTTT; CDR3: CASSQSGSLDAGELFF